The 22 T cell receptor beta chains below all came from one sample that was sequenced in a study of human T cells and chemical hapten exposure. Time point here: patch test 1, 2 weeks after DPC sensitization. Treatment reported: therapeutic diphenylcyclopropenone sensitization with weekly scalp DPC. In TCRdb, the RACE reads were re-called with MiXCR into one record per CDR3 protein. Of some 190,000 distinct CDR3 sequences in the sample, approximately 20% were seen once. Sequencing used whole blood, obtained in connection with sensitization to the hapten diphenylcyclopropenone (DPC). These receptors were taken from a woman aged 45-59 years with alopecia areata. Some clones in this sample may be carry-over from other donors' samples.

The rearrangement joins TRBV6-2 or TRBV6-3 to TRBJ2-3; D remains unclear. This CDR3 is 12 amino acids long. Germline V gene sequence: CDR1 MNHEY, CDR2 SVGEGT. With 6 bases removed from V and 4 bases from J, the gap between germline ends came to 8 bases. The CDR3 spells CASRGNADTQYF. The DNA for the CDR3 is TGTGCCAGCAGAGGTAACGCAGATACGCAGTATTTT.

About this clonotype itself: One end of the junction varies from germline; a read error may be responsible. This sequence joins TRBV28 and TRBJ1-1, with D possibly TRBD1 on 5 matching bases. The CDR3 totals 12 residues. CDR1 is MDHEN, CDR2 SYDVKM, per germline. The CDR3 region is CANSPPGAEAFF. The CDR3 DNA sequence: TGTGCCAACAGTCCTCCGGGGGCTGAAGCTTTCTTT. The entire variable domain, with the rest obtained from reference TRBV28 and TRBJ1-1, is as follows: DVKVTQSSRYLVKRTGEKVFLECVQDMDHENMFWYRQDPGLGLRLIYFSYDVKMKEKGDIPEGYSVSREKKERFSLILESASTNQTSMYLCANSPPGAEAFFGQGTRLTVV.

This clonotype showed up just once. J is TRBJ1-5 and V is TRBV20-1; D uncertain. Germline V gene sequence: CDR1 DFQATT, CDR2 SNEGSKA (reference sequence). V was shortened by 2 bases and J by 0 bases, with 2 bases between the two germline ends. The CDR3 is 12 amino acids. CDR3 region: CSARNSNQPQHF. The CDR3, as DNA: TGCAGTGCTAGAAATAGCAATCAGCCCCAGCATTTT.

V is TRBV6-1 and J is TRBJ1-5; D remains ambiguous. CDR1 is MNHNS and CDR2 is SASEGT in the germline V gene. The CDR3 has 11 amino acids. The V gene lost 10 bases and the J gene lost 7 bases, with 11 bases spanning the gap. CDR3 DNA sequence: TGTGCCACCTCCCTAGGCCAGCCCCAGCATTTT. Its protein product is CATSLGQPQHF.

Only a few counts were recorded for this clonotype. V gene TRBV30 combines with J gene TRBJ1-5; weak D call: TRBD1 (5 bases). The CDR3 spans 13 residues. V was shortened by 4 bases and J by 1 base, with 8 bases between the two germline ends. Germline V CDR1 and CDR2: GTSNPN, SVGIG (reference sequence). This CDR3 reads CAWTGTSNQPQHF. The DNA for the CDR3 is TGTGCCTGGACAGGGACGAGCAATCAGCCCCAGCATTTT.

The chain carries TRBV6-8 and TRBJ2-3, with 7 bases matching TRBD1. Germline V CDR1 and CDR2: MNHGY, SAAAGT. Germline trimming cut 2 bases from V and 8 bases from J; bases unmatched to any gene: 13. The CDR3 totals 16 residues. The CDR3 region is CASSYPGTAILGTQYF. Written as DNA, the CDR3 is TGTGCCAGCAGTTACCCGGGGACAGCGATATTGGGTACGCAGTATTTT.

A few counts support this clonotype. J is TRBJ1-1 and V is TRBV6-5; 7 bases are shared with TRBD1. This CDR3 is built from 14 residues. Germline V gene lookup returns CDR1 MNHEY and CDR2 SVGAGI. Trimming cost V 2 bases and J 5 bases; bases outside gene matches: 5. CDR3 loop: CASSYVPGGTEAFF. CDR3 DNA: TGTGCCAGCAGTTACGTCCCAGGGGGGACTGAAGCTTTCTTT.

This clonotype has a handful of counts. The rearrangement links TRBV5-5 to TRBJ2-3; 7 bases fit TRBD1. The CDR3 sequence is 14 residues long. V lost 4 bases to trimming and J lost 9 bases; unmatched junction nucleotides: 11. CDR1 is SGHKS and CDR2 is YYEKEE in the germline V gene (reference sequence). The CDR3 protein is CASSPGTAQITQYF. Written as DNA, the CDR3 is TGTGCCAGCAGCCCGGGGACAGCCCAGATAACGCAGTATTTT.

This clonotype was detected only once. This chain connects TRBV6-1 to TRBJ1-5, with 8 bases aligning to TRBD1. Germline V gene sequence: CDR1 MNHNS, CDR2 SASEGT. Trimming removed 10 bases from V and 2 bases from J; junction bases left unmatched: 7. The CDR3 contains 14 residues. This chain's CDR3 is CATQDRGGNQPQHF. The CDR3 nucleotides are TGTGCCACCCAAGACAGGGGCGGCAATCAGCCCCAGCATTTT.

This clonotype was observed a few times. CDR3 coding DNA: TGTGCCAGCAGATTTAACGGGCCGCGGTCCGAAAAACTGTTTTTT. Translation gives CASRFNGPRSEKLFF. The chain joins TRBV27 to TRBJ1-4; D gene unclear. The CDR3 sequence is 15 residues long. Trimming took 6 bases from V and 8 from J, leaving 19 bases between them. The V gene's germline CDR1 is MNHEY and CDR2 SMNVEV (reference sequence). The entire variable domain, with the rest obtained from reference TRBV27 and TRBJ1-4, is as follows: EAQVTQNPRYLITVTGKKLTVTCSQNMNHEYMSWYRQDPGLGLRQIYYSMNVEVTDKGDVPEGYKVSRKEKRNFPLILESPSPNQTSLYFCASRFNGPRSEKLFFGSGTQLSVL.

This clonotype has only a few counts. For the CDR3, the DNA is TGCGCCAGCAGTGAGGCAGCTCCGTATAATTCACCCCTCCACTTT. This codes for CASSEAAPYNSPLHF. The gene calls are TRBV10-2 and TRBJ1-6, with D unclear. Germline-derived CDR1 and CDR2 are WSHSY and SAAADI. Trimming removed 2 bases at V and 4 bases at J, with 9 bases between. The CDR3 totals 15 residues.

J is TRBJ1-5 and V is TRBV2; no definite D call. From germline, CDR1 is SNHLY and CDR2 FYNNEI. There are 14 residues in the CDR3. V was clipped by 6 bases and J by 0 bases, with 9 bases between them. CDR3 DNA sequence: TGTGCCAGCAGCCGCGCCTATAGCAATCAGCCCCAGCATTTT. This translates into CASSRAYSNQPQHF.

This clonotype was seen more than once but under ten times. The V call is TRBV2, the J call TRBJ2-5; the D call may be TRBD1 or TRBD2 (6 bases each). Trimming removed 7 bases from V and 2 bases from J, with 14 bases in between. The germline V gene encodes CDR1 SNHLY and CDR2 FYNNEI. The CDR3 totals 14 residues. This chain's CDR3 is CASNKGGLQETQYF. The CDR3 DNA follows: TGTGCCAGCAACAAGGGGGGACTGCAAGAGACCCAGTACTTC. Together with reference TRBV2 and TRBJ2-5, the CDR3 gives the full variable domain: EPEVTQTPSHQVTQMGQEVILRCVPISNHLYFYWYRQILGQKVEFLVSFYNNEISEKSEIFDDQFSVERPDGSNFTLKIRSTKLEDSAMYFCASNKGGLQETQYFGPGTRLLVL.

The chain joins TRBV6-5 to TRBJ2-7; 11 nucleotides align to TRBD1. The trim removed 6 bases at V and 2 bases at J, leaving 9 bases unmatched. The CDR3 consists of 16 residues. Germline V gene lookup returns CDR1 MNHEY and CDR2 SVGAGI. The CDR3 nucleotides are TGTGCCAGCAGAAGGACAGGGGGCGGATCACCCTACGAGCAGTACTTC. This translates into CASRRTGGGSPYEQYF.

V usage is TRBV3-1 and J usage is TRBJ2-3, with D possibly being TRBD2 (5 bases). The germline gives CDR1 LGHDT, CDR2 YNNKEL (reference sequence). The CDR3 consists of 14 residues. V was clipped by 0 bases and J by 3 bases, with 7 bases between them. The DNA of the CDR3 is TGTGCCAGCAGCCAAGATAGGACTACAGATACGCAGTATTTT. It codes for CASSQDRTTDTQYF.

J is TRBJ2-3 and V is TRBV20-1, with 10 bases fitting TRBD2. In germline, CDR1 is DFQATT, CDR2 SNEGSKA (reference sequence). V gave up 1 base and J gave up 2 bases; unmatched junction bases: 21. The CDR3 loop spans 21 amino acids. The CDR3 DNA sequence: TGCAGTGCTAGAGTATATGGAGTCCTAGCGGGAGATGGATTGGCCACAGATACGCAGTATTTT. It translates to CSARVYGVLAGDGLATDTQYF.

The chain carries TRBV2 and TRBJ2-7; 8 nucleotides match TRBD1. V lost 4 bases, J lost 4 bases, and 3 bases stayed unmatched. CDR1 SNHLY and CDR2 FYNNEI come from the germline V gene. This CDR3 region has 13 residues. The CDR3 DNA is TGTGCCAGCAGTGGGACAGGGCTTTACGAGCAGTACTTC. Translated: CASSGTGLYEQYF.

This chain connects TRBV29-1 to TRBJ1-1; tentative D call: TRBD1 (6 bases). In germline, CDR1 is SQVTM, CDR2 ANQGSEA. The CDR3 is 14 residues long. The V end was cut by 2 bases, the J end by 6 bases, with 16 bases between. Here the CDR3 DNA reads TGCAGCGTTGAACATCAGGGGTCTAATCCTGAAGCTTTCTTT. It yields the protein CSVEHQGSNPEAFF.

The sample holds a few counts of this clonotype. The J gene is TRBJ1-5, the V gene TRBV29-1, with D maybe TRBD1 (6 bases). CDR1 is SQVTM and CDR2 is ANQGSEA in the germline V gene. The CDR3 extends over 15 amino acids. V gave up 6 bases and J gave up 1 base, with 16 bases separating them. CDR3 sequence reads: CSVRGGGESNQPQHF. Written as DNA, the CDR3 is TGCAGCGTACGAGGGGGAGGAGAGAGCAATCAGCCCCAGCATTTT.

This clonotype occurred a few times. The chain links TRBV5-6 to TRBJ2-7; tentatively, D is TRBD2 (5 bases). Germline V CDR1 and CDR2: SGHDT, YYEEEE. This CDR3 spans 14 amino acids. The V end lost 3 bases, the J end lost 3 bases, and 13 bases lay between the germline ends. The CDR3 DNA sequence: TGTGCCAGCAGCTCGCTACACGGGAACTACGAGCAGTACTTC. Protein: CASSSLHGNYEQYF.

A few counts support this clonotype. V usage is TRBV5-1 and J usage is TRBJ2-7; possibly TRBD2 for D (7 bases). The CDR3 contains 14 residues. Trimming shortened V by 0 bases and J by 4 bases, and 11 bases separated the two germline ends. Looked up from germline, CDR1 is SGHRS and CDR2 is YFSETQ. The CDR3 nucleotides read TGCGCCAGCAGCTTGGCCCGGGGGGCTTACGAGCAGTACTTC. Encoded protein: CASSLARGAYEQYF.

This clonotype was counted only a few times. This chain links TRBV29-1 with TRBJ1-6; D is undetermined. CDR1 SQVTM and CDR2 ANQGSEA come from the germline V gene. V was cut by 5 bases and J by 3 bases, with 8 bases left in between. The CDR3 is made up of 13 amino acids. The CDR3 is CSVSDGYNSPLHF. DNA of the CDR3: TGCAGCGTTTCGGACGGCTATAATTCACCCCTCCACTTT.